The entry below gives a single TCR beta chain sequence along with its context. These data come from a study of shared clonotypes between healthy human individuals. From germline, CDR1 is SGHRS and CDR2 YFSETQ. The V and J ends lost 5 bases and 1 base respectively, with 15 bases between them. This CDR3 has 15 amino acids. Sequencing used immunoSEQ multiplex PCR; TCRdb keeps in-frame clones, though not all of them. This table has roughly 2.4 million clones, approximately 94% appearing once. This chain links TRBV5-1 with TRBJ1-1; D call uncertain. Material for sequencing was naive CD4+ T cells sorted from blood. Subset defined: CD45RA+ positively selected. The clonotype originates from a man between 18 and 35 years old in good health. This chain's CDR3 is CASSLPTGANTEAFF. In DNA form, the CDR3 reads TGCGCCAGCAGTTTACCTACGGGAGCGAACACTGAAGCTTTCTTT. The complete variable domain, with remaining parts taken from reference TRBV5-1 and TRBJ1-1, reads KAGVTQTPRYLIKTRGQQVTLSCSPISGHRSVSWYQQTPGQGLQFLFEYFSETQRNKGNFPGRFSGRQFSNSRSEMNVSTLELGDSALYLCASSLPTGANTEAFFGQGTRLTVV.